A selection of T cell receptor beta chains follows, all from one sample in a study of control samples from healthy donors and cancer patients. Sequencing used immunoSEQ multiplex PCR; TCRdb keeps in-frame clones, though not all of them. The data show 110,000 or so clones, approximately 88% seen once. Sequencing input: blood. These TCRs come from a man aged 50 to 60 in good health. The CDR3 runs from the conserved cysteine through the conserved F or W. D genes are given only for firm matches. Not every row has a clone size; where given, it reads once, few, many or a size class.

CDR3nt: TGCGCCAGCAGCTTGGCTCAGGGTACCTACGAGCAGTACTTC; CDR3aa: CASSLAQGTYEQYF; d_gene: .; abundance: .; v_gene: TRBV5-1; j_gene: TRBJ2-7
CDR3nt: TGTGCCAGTAGTATACAACCAAGGGGGAGTAATGAAAAACTGTTTTTT; CDR3aa: CASSIQPRGSNEKLFF; d_gene: .; abundance: .; v_gene: TRBV19; j_gene: TRBJ1-4
CDR3nt: TGTGCCTGGAGTTCTACCGGGGGTAACTATGGCTACACCTTC; CDR3aa: CAWSSTGGNYGYTF; d_gene: .; abundance: .; v_gene: TRBV30; j_gene: TRBJ1-2
CDR3nt: TGCGCCAGCAGCCCCGGGACAGATAATGAAAAACTGTTTTTT; CDR3aa: CASSPGTDNEKLFF; d_gene: TRBD1; abundance: .; v_gene: TRBV5-1; j_gene: TRBJ1-4
CDR3nt: TGTGCCAGCAGCATTGGACAGGGGGCTGGCGAGCAGTACTTC; CDR3aa: CASSIGQGAGEQYF; d_gene: TRBD1; abundance: once; v_gene: TRBV11-3; j_gene: TRBJ2-7
CDR3nt: TGCAGTGCTAGTGGACAGGGCCGCAATGAGCAGTTCTTC; CDR3aa: CSASGQGRNEQFF; d_gene: TRBD1; abundance: .; v_gene: TRBV20-1; j_gene: TRBJ2-1
CDR3nt: TGTGCCAGCAGCTATGGAGATAGCGGGGGGGCTGAGCAGTACTTC; CDR3aa: CASSYGDSGGAEQYF; d_gene: TRBD2; abundance: .; v_gene: TRBV9; j_gene: TRBJ2-7
CDR3nt: TGTGCCAGCAGCCCAGGGACAGGGGAGACCCAGTACTTC; CDR3aa: CASSPGTGETQYF; d_gene: TRBD1; abundance: .; v_gene: TRBV12-3/TRBV12-4; j_gene: TRBJ2-5
CDR3nt: TGCGCCAGCAGCTTTGGCGGGGGCAACGAGCAGTACTTC; CDR3aa: CASSFGGGNEQYF; d_gene: .; abundance: .; v_gene: TRBV5-1; j_gene: TRBJ2-7
CDR3nt: TGTGCCACCATCCCGGACAGTGAAAATAATTCACCCCTCCACTTT; CDR3aa: CATIPDSENNSPLHF; d_gene: .; abundance: .; v_gene: TRBV10-3; j_gene: TRBJ1-6
CDR3nt: TGTGCCAGCAGCTTACAAGAAAACACTGAAGCTTTCTTT; CDR3aa: CASSLQENTEAFF; d_gene: .; abundance: few; v_gene: TRBV7-2; j_gene: TRBJ1-1
CDR3nt: TGTGCCAGTATCCCAGGACAGGCACTGAATCAGCCCCAGCATTTT; CDR3aa: CASIPGQALNQPQHF; d_gene: TRBD1; abundance: .; v_gene: TRBV19; j_gene: TRBJ1-5
CDR3nt: TGTGCCAGCAGTGAGATAGGGGCGGAAGGGGATACGCAGTATTTT; CDR3aa: CASSEIGAEGDTQYF; d_gene: .; abundance: .; v_gene: TRBV6-1; j_gene: TRBJ2-3
CDR3nt: TGCGCCAGCAGCTGGGATGCAGGGGAGGTGAGGTCTTACGAGCAGTACTTC; CDR3aa: CASSWDAGEVRSYEQYF; d_gene: .; abundance: .; v_gene: TRBV5-1; j_gene: TRBJ2-7
CDR3nt: TGTGCCAGCTCACCATTAGGGGAGAACACTGAAGCTTTCTTT; CDR3aa: CASSPLGENTEAFF; d_gene: .; abundance: .; v_gene: TRBV18; j_gene: TRBJ1-1
CDR3nt: TGTGCCAGCAGACCCAGGGGCGCCTACGAGCAGTACTTC; CDR3aa: CASRPRGAYEQYF; d_gene: .; abundance: .; v_gene: TRBV3-1/TRBV3-2; j_gene: TRBJ2-7
CDR3nt: TGTGCCAGTAGTATAGGCAGGGGTGAAGCTTTCTTT; CDR3aa: CASSIGRGEAFF; d_gene: .; abundance: .; v_gene: TRBV19; j_gene: TRBJ1-1
CDR3nt: TGTGCCAGCAGCTCTTGGACAGGCAACTATGGCTACACCTTC; CDR3aa: CASSSWTGNYGYTF; d_gene: TRBD1; abundance: .; v_gene: TRBV5-5; j_gene: TRBJ1-2
CDR3nt: TGTGCCAGCAGCGTACAGGGGACTAATGAAAAACTGTTTTTT; CDR3aa: CASSVQGTNEKLFF; d_gene: .; abundance: .; v_gene: TRBV9; j_gene: TRBJ1-4
CDR3nt: TGTGCCAGCAGCCCATTTGGAGGAGATACGCAGTATTTT; CDR3aa: CASSPFGGDTQYF; d_gene: .; abundance: .; v_gene: TRBV9; j_gene: TRBJ2-3
CDR3nt: TGTGCCTGTAGACTAGCGGGGGCGCACAATGAGCAGTTCTTC; CDR3aa: CACRLAGAHNEQFF; d_gene: TRBD2; abundance: .; v_gene: TRBV5-4; j_gene: TRBJ2-1
CDR3nt: TGTGCCACCAGTGGCCCTGCGGGGGCGTCCTACAATGAGCAGTTCTTC; CDR3aa: CATSGPAGASYNEQFF; d_gene: .; abundance: .; v_gene: TRBV24-1; j_gene: TRBJ2-1
CDR3nt: TGTGCCAGCCGCGGATCTGCGGGGGGTGGAAACACCATATATTTT; CDR3aa: CASRGSAGGGNTIYF; d_gene: .; abundance: .; v_gene: TRBV5-8; j_gene: TRBJ1-3
CDR3nt: TGTGCCAGCAGTGAAGGGGAAGATACGCAGTATTTT; CDR3aa: CASSEGEDTQYF; d_gene: .; abundance: few; v_gene: TRBV6-1; j_gene: TRBJ2-3
CDR3nt: TGCGCCAGCAGTCAGCCGACAGGGGGCTCGAACGAGCAGTACTTC; CDR3aa: CASSQPTGGSNEQYF; d_gene: TRBD1; abundance: .; v_gene: TRBV23-1; j_gene: TRBJ2-7
CDR3nt: TGTGCCAGCAGCGACATTAGCTCCTACAATGAGCAGTTCTTC; CDR3aa: CASSDISSYNEQFF; d_gene: .; abundance: .; v_gene: TRBV5-6; j_gene: TRBJ2-1
CDR3nt: TGCGCCAGCAGCTTTGCTGGGGGGACTACCACAGATACGCAGTATTTT; CDR3aa: CASSFAGGTTTDTQYF; d_gene: TRBD2; abundance: .; v_gene: TRBV5-1; j_gene: TRBJ2-3
CDR3nt: TGTGCCAGCAGTTCGCAAGGGACAGGGGTGGTTGGAAACACCATATATTTT; CDR3aa: CASSSQGTGVVGNTIYF; d_gene: TRBD1; abundance: .; v_gene: TRBV27; j_gene: TRBJ1-3
CDR3nt: TGCGCCAGTGGCCTGACGGGACTAGCGGGGGCTAGCTCCTACAATGAGCAGTTCTTC; CDR3aa: CASGLTGLAGASSYNEQFF; d_gene: TRBD2; abundance: .; v_gene: TRBV5-1; j_gene: TRBJ2-1
CDR3nt: TGCGCCAGCAGAAACCGGGACGGAAACACTGAAGCTTTCTTT; CDR3aa: CASRNRDGNTEAFF; d_gene: .; abundance: .; v_gene: TRBV5-1; j_gene: TRBJ1-1
CDR3nt: TGTGCCAGCCAGGGGTTCCGGGAGACCCAGTACTTC; CDR3aa: CASQGFRETQYF; d_gene: .; abundance: .; v_gene: TRBV9; j_gene: TRBJ2-5
CDR3nt: TGTGCCACCAGTTCCCCCCCGGGACAGGGTGTTGGCGAGCAGTACTTC; CDR3aa: CATSSPPGQGVGEQYF; d_gene: TRBD1; abundance: .; v_gene: TRBV24-1; j_gene: TRBJ2-7
CDR3nt: TGTGCCAGCAGCTTAACCCCGACAGGGATTCATCAGCCCCAGCATTTT; CDR3aa: CASSLTPTGIHQPQHF; d_gene: TRBD1; abundance: .; v_gene: TRBV7-2; j_gene: TRBJ1-5
CDR3nt: TGTGCCAGTAGTATGGGACAGGGAGGCACCTCACCCCTCCACTTT; CDR3aa: CASSMGQGGTSPLHF; d_gene: TRBD1; abundance: .; v_gene: TRBV19; j_gene: TRBJ1-6
CDR3nt: TGTGCCAGCAGCCCCGCAGGGTCATACTATGGCTACACCTTC; CDR3aa: CASSPAGSYYGYTF; d_gene: .; abundance: .; v_gene: TRBV9; j_gene: TRBJ1-2
CDR3nt: TGTGCCAGCAGCCCAAGACAGGGGAGTGAAGCTTTCTTT; CDR3aa: CASSPRQGSEAFF; d_gene: TRBD1; abundance: .; v_gene: TRBV7-9; j_gene: TRBJ1-1
CDR3nt: TGTGCCAGCAGTTTATCGGGAAATCAGCCCCAGCATTTT; CDR3aa: CASSLSGNQPQHF; d_gene: .; abundance: .; v_gene: TRBV6-6; j_gene: TRBJ1-5
CDR3nt: TGCAGCGTTGAAGAAGGGGGCGGCTACACCTTC; CDR3aa: CSVEEGGGYTF; d_gene: TRBD1; abundance: .; v_gene: TRBV29-1; j_gene: TRBJ1-2
CDR3nt: TGTGCCAGTAGACACCCACGGGACAGTTGGAATCAGCCCCAGCATTTT; CDR3aa: CASRHPRDSWNQPQHF; d_gene: TRBD1; abundance: few; v_gene: TRBV19; j_gene: TRBJ1-5
CDR3nt: TGTGCCAGCTCACCAGGGTCCGGGGAGCTGTTTTTT; CDR3aa: CASSPGSGELFF; d_gene: .; abundance: .; v_gene: TRBV18; j_gene: TRBJ2-2
CDR3nt: TGTGCCAGCAGATACAGGGATGGCTACACCTTC; CDR3aa: CASRYRDGYTF; d_gene: .; abundance: .; v_gene: TRBV6-2/TRBV6-3; j_gene: TRBJ1-2
CDR3nt: TGTGCCAGCAGCCTAAGGGGAAACACCATATATTTT; CDR3aa: CASSLRGNTIYF; d_gene: .; abundance: few; v_gene: TRBV13; j_gene: TRBJ1-3
CDR3nt: TGTGCCAGCAGCCTATTCGGGACAGGGGTTCGGCGGACTGAAGCTTTCTTT; CDR3aa: CASSLFGTGVRRTEAFF; d_gene: TRBD1; abundance: .; v_gene: TRBV5-6; j_gene: TRBJ1-1
CDR3nt: TGTGCCAGCAGCCAAGATCCGACAGGGGCCCACACCGGGGAGCTGTTTTTT; CDR3aa: CASSQDPTGAHTGELFF; d_gene: TRBD1; abundance: once; v_gene: TRBV3-1/TRBV3-2; j_gene: TRBJ2-2
CDR3nt: TGTGCCAGCAGCGTTTACGGGACTCCTCTAGCGGGGGGGCAGAATGAGCAGTTCTTC; CDR3aa: CASSVYGTPLAGGQNEQFF; d_gene: TRBD2; abundance: .; v_gene: TRBV9; j_gene: TRBJ2-1
CDR3nt: TGCGCCAGCAGCGATCCGTCAGGAGGCTACGAGCAGTACTTC; CDR3aa: CASSDPSGGYEQYF; d_gene: .; abundance: .; v_gene: TRBV5-1; j_gene: TRBJ2-7
CDR3nt: TGTGCCAGCAGCCAAGATTCCGGGGGGAGAGACTACAATGAGCAGTTCTTC; CDR3aa: CASSQDSGGRDYNEQFF; d_gene: TRBD2; abundance: .; v_gene: TRBV3-1/TRBV3-2; j_gene: TRBJ2-1
CDR3nt: TGTGCCACCAGCAGAGCGACAGGATATGGCTACACCTTC; CDR3aa: CATSRATGYGYTF; d_gene: .; abundance: .; v_gene: TRBV15; j_gene: TRBJ1-2
CDR3nt: TGTGCCACCAGTGACCGAGACAGAACGAACACCGGGGAGCTGTTTTTT; CDR3aa: CATSDRDRTNTGELFF; d_gene: .; abundance: .; v_gene: TRBV24-1; j_gene: TRBJ2-2
CDR3nt: TGTGCCAGCAGCATCTCGAGGGGGACTGAAGCTTTCTTT; CDR3aa: CASSISRGTEAFF; d_gene: .; abundance: .; v_gene: TRBV7-2; j_gene: TRBJ1-1
CDR3nt: TGTGCCAGCACCAACGTCGGGTCAGGGACCCAGTACTTC; CDR3aa: CASTNVGSGTQYF; d_gene: .; abundance: .; v_gene: TRBV6-5; j_gene: TRBJ2-5
CDR3nt: TGTGCCAGCAGCTCTGGGACTAGCGGGGGCCCCAACACCGGGGAGCTGTTTTTT; CDR3aa: CASSSGTSGGPNTGELFF; d_gene: TRBD2; abundance: .; v_gene: TRBV5-4; j_gene: TRBJ2-2
CDR3nt: TGTGCCAGTAGTACAGGGGTACGAGGCTACACCTTC; CDR3aa: CASSTGVRGYTF; d_gene: .; abundance: .; v_gene: TRBV19; j_gene: TRBJ1-2
CDR3nt: TGTGCCAGCAGCCTCCCAGGATATGGCTACACCTTC; CDR3aa: CASSLPGYGYTF; d_gene: .; abundance: .; v_gene: TRBV12-3/TRBV12-4; j_gene: TRBJ1-2
CDR3nt: TGTGCCACCAGCGCCCGAGCATTGGACAGGGGGGACTACGAGCAGTACTTC; CDR3aa: CATSARALDRGDYEQYF; d_gene: TRBD1; abundance: .; v_gene: TRBV15; j_gene: TRBJ2-7
CDR3nt: TGTGCCAGCAGTTTACGGGTTACTAATGAAAAACTGTTTTTT; CDR3aa: CASSLRVTNEKLFF; d_gene: .; abundance: .; v_gene: TRBV27; j_gene: TRBJ1-4
CDR3nt: TGTGCCATCATGGGACCCCAACTAGATACGCAGTATTTT; CDR3aa: CAIMGPQLDTQYF; d_gene: .; abundance: .; v_gene: TRBV10-3; j_gene: TRBJ2-3
CDR3nt: TGCGCCAGCAGCCAAGATCTCGCGGGACAGGGGGCTTACGAGCAGTACTTC; CDR3aa: CASSQDLAGQGAYEQYF; d_gene: TRBD1; abundance: .; v_gene: TRBV4-1; j_gene: TRBJ2-7
CDR3nt: TGTGCCAGCAGCCCGGCAGGGCGTTTCGGGGCCAAAAACATTCAGTACTTC; CDR3aa: CASSPAGRFGAKNIQYF; d_gene: .; abundance: .; v_gene: TRBV21-1; j_gene: TRBJ2-4